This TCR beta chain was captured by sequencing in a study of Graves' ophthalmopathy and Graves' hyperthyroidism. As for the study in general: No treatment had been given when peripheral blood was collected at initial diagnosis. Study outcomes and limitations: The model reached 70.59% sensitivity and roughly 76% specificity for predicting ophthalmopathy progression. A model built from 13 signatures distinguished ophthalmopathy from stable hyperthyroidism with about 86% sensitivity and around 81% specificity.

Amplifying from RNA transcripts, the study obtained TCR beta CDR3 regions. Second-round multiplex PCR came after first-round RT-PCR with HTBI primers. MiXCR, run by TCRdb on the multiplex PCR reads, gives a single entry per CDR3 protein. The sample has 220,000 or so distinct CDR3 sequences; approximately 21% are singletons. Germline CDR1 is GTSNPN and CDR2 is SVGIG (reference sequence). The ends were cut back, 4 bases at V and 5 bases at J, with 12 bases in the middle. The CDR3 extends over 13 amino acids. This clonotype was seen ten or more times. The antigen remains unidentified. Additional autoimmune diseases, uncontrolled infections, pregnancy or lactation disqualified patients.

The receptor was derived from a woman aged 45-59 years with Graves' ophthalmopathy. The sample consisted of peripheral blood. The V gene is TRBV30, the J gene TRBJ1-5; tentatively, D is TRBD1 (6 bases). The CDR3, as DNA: TGTGCCTGGACCCGGGACAACCATCAGCCCCAGCATTTT. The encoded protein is CAWTRDNHQPQHF. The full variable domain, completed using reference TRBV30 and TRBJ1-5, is SQTIHQWPATLVQPVGSPLSLECTVEGTSNPNLYWYRQAAGRGLQLLFYSVGIGQISSEVPQNLSASRPQDRQFILSSKKLLLSDSGFYLCAWTRDNHQPQHFGDGTRLSIL.